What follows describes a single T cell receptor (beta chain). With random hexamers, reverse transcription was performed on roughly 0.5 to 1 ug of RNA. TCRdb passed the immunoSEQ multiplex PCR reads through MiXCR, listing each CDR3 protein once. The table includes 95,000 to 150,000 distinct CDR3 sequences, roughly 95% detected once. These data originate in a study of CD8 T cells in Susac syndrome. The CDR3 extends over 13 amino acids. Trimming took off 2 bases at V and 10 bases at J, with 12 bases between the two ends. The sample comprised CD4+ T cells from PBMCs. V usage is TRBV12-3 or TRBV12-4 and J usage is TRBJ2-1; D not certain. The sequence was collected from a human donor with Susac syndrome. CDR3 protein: CASSLSNGQEQFF. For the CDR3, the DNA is TGTGCCAGCAGTTTATCCAACGGGCAGGAGCAGTTCTTC.